Detailed here is one T cell receptor (beta chain). Antigen specificity is unknown. The V gene's germline CDR1 is MDHEN and CDR2 SYDVKM. This CDR3 has 12 residues. The V end was cut by 6 bases, the J end by 4 bases, with 9 bases between. This sample is part of a study of Graves' ophthalmopathy and Graves' hyperthyroidism. Beta-chain TCR CDR3 regions were amplified from RNA transcripts. The authors performed first-round RT-PCR with HTBI primers and then a second-round multiplex PCR. One entry per CDR3 protein, called by TCRdb with MiXCR from the multiplex PCR reads. The sample includes roughly 300,000 distinct CDR3 sequences, around a sixth of them seen just once. The diagnosis combined clinical symptoms, thyroxine, TRAb, thyroid ultrasound and orbital computed tomography scans. Study observations and caveats: Most thyroid-expanded clonotypes exceeding 0.001 frequency were also found in blood.

The gene calls are TRBV28 and TRBJ1-1; D gene uncertain. Sequencing used peripheral blood. This sequence originates from an adult man with Graves' ophthalmopathy. The CDR3 DNA reads TGTGCCAGCAGAGATTTTTCCACTGAAGCTTTCTTT. Translating gives CASRDFSTEAFF. Looking up the rest from reference TRBV28 and TRBJ1-1 gives the full variable domain: DVKVTQSSRYLVKRTGEKVFLECVQDMDHENMFWYRQDPGLGLRLIYFSYDVKMKEKGDIPEGYSVSREKKERFSLILESASTNQTSMYLCASRDFSTEAFFGQGTRLTVV.